This entry describes one T cell receptor (beta chain). TCRdb's copy holds only in-frame clones and misses some; the assay was immunoSEQ multiplex PCR. Of a few hundred thousand clones listed, 85% to 90% are singletons. The data stem from a study of blood T cell repertoires in COVID-19. About the study: Sample material is recorded as cDNA or gDNA derived from T cells, B-cell-depleted T cells, or PBMCs.

This CDR3 comprises 13 residues. CDR1 SGHAT and CDR2 FQNNGV come from the germline V gene. V was pared by 5 bases and J by 3 bases, with 11 bases between. Sequencing used PBMCs or T cells enriched from blood (not recorded which). J is TRBJ2-7 and V is TRBV11-2; tentatively, D is TRBD1 (5 bases). The receptor's source is a man aged 40-49 years who had recovered from COVID-19. The CDR3 region is CASSPQARYEQYF. CDR3 bases: TGTGCCAGCAGCCCACAGGCACGCTACGAGCAGTACTTC. Drawing the rest from reference TRBV11-2 and TRBJ2-7, the complete variable domain is EAGVAQSPRYKIIEKRQSVAFWCNPISGHATLYWYQQILGQGPKLLIQFQNNGVVDDSQLPKDRFSAERLKGVDSTLKIQPAKLEDSAVYLCASSPQARYEQYFGPGTRLTVT.